This section outlines one T cell receptor beta chain sequence together with its context. Its antigen remains unidentified. Sequencing was performed with immunoSEQ multiplex PCR; in TCRdb, only in-frame clones are kept and a portion is missing. The sample lists fewer than 150,000 clones; about 87% were seen once. This entry belongs to a study of cytomegalovirus exposure and HLA in healthy donors. Germline V CDR1 and CDR2: SGHRS, YFSETQ. V dropped 3 bases and J dropped 7; count of bases not matched to a gene: 8. The CDR3 runs 14 residues. Study results and limitations: Among TCR sequences, most were rare, though some public TCRs appeared in many donors.

V usage is TRBV5-1 and J usage is TRBJ1-2, with 8 positions matching TRBD1. The TCR sequence derives from a man in his late teens or twenties in good health and CMV-seropositive. The sample was PBMCs. CDR3: CASSSTGENSGYTF. The CDR3, as DNA: TGCGCCAGCAGCTCGACAGGGGAAAATAGTGGCTACACCTTC.